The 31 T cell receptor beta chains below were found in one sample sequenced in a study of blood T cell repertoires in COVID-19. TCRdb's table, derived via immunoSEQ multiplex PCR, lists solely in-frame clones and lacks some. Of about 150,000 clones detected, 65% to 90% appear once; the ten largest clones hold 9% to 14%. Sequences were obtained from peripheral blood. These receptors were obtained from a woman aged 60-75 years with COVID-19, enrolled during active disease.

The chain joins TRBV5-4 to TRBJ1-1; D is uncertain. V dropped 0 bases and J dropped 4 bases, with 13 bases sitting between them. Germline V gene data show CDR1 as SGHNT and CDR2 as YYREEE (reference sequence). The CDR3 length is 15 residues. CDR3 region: CASSLVRGWGTEAFF. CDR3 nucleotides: TGTGCCAGCAGCTTGGTACGGGGTTGGGGCACTGAAGCTTTCTTT.

The CDR3 region is CASSLGQSYNEQFF. CDR3 bases: TGTGCCAGCAGCCTCGGACAGTCATACAATGAGCAGTTCTTC. The chain joins TRBV9 to TRBJ2-1; D might be TRBD1 (6 bases). The CDR3 is made up of 14 amino acids. V shed 4 bases and J shed 4 bases, with 12 bases lying between them. Germline V gene sequence: CDR1 SGDLS, CDR2 YYNGEE.

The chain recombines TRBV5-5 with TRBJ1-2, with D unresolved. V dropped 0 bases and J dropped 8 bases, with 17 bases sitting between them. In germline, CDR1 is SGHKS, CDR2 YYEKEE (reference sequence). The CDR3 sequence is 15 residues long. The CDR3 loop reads CASSLDPRTTGGYTF. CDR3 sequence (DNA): TGTGCCAGCAGCTTGGATCCGCGGACGACGGGGGGCTACACCTTC.

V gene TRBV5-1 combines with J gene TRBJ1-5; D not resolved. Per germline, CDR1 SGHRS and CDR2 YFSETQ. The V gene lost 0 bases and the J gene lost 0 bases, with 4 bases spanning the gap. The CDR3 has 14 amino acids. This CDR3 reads CASSLGLSNQPQHF. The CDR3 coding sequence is TGCGCCAGCAGCTTGGGTCTTAGCAATCAGCCCCAGCATTTT.

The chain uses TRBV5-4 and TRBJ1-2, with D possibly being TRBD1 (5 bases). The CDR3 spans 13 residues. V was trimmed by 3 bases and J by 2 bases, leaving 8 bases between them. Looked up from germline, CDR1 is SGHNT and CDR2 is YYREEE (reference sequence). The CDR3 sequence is CASSWRGNYGYTF. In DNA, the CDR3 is TGTGCCAGCAGCTGGAGGGGAAACTATGGCTACACCTTC.

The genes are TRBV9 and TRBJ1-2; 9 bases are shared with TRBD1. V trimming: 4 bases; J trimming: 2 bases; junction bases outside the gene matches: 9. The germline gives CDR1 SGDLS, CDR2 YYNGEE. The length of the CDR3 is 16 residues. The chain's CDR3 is CASSSLGQGGNYGYTF. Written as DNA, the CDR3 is TGTGCCAGCAGCTCTTTGGGACAGGGTGGAAACTATGGCTACACCTTC.

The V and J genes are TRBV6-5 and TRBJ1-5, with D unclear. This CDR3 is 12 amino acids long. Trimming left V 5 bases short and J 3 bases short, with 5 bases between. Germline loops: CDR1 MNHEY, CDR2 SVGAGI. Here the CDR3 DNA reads TGTGCCAGCAGTATTCTCAATCAGCCCCAGCATTTT. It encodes CASSILNQPQHF.

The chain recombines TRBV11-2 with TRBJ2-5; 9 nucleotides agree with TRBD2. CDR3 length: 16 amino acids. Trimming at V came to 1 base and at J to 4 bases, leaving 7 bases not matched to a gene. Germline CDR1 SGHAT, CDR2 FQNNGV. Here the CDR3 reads CASSLVIAGERETQYF. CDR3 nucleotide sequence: TGTGCCAGCAGCTTAGTGATAGCGGGAGAGCGAGAGACCCAGTACTTC.

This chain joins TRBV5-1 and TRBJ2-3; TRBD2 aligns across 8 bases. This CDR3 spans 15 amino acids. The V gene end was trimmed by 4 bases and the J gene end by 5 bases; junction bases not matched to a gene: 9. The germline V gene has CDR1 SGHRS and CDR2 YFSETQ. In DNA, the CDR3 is TGCGCCAGCAGCCGCGGCGGGGGGCAAGAAGATACGCAGTATTTT. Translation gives CASSRGGGQEDTQYF. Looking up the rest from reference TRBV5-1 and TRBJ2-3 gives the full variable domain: KAGVTQTPRYLIKTRGQQVTLSCSPISGHRSVSWYQQTPGQGLQFLFEYFSETQRNKGNFPGRFSGRQFSNSRSEMNVSTLELGDSALYLCASSRGGGQEDTQYFGPGTRLTVL.

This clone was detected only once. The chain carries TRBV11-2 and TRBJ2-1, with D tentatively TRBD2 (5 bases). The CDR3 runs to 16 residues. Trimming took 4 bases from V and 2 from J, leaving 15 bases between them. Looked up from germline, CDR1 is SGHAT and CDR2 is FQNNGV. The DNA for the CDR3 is TGTGCCAGCAGCTCCGGGCGGGTCCTAACCTACAATGAGCAGTTCTTC. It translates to CASSSGRVLTYNEQFF.

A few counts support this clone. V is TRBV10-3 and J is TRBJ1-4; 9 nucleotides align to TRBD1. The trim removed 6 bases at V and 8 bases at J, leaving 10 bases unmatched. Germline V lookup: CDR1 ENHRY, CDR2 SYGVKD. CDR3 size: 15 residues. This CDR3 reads CAIRPGQGIGEKLFF. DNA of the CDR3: TGTGCCATCAGGCCGGGACAGGGAATAGGAGAAAAACTGTTTTTT.

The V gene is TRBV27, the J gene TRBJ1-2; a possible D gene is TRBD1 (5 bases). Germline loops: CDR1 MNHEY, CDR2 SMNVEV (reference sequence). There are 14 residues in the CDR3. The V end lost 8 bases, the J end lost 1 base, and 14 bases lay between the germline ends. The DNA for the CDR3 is TGTGCCAGCGGGTGGGGGGGAAGTAACTATGGCTACACCTTC. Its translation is CASGWGGSNYGYTF.

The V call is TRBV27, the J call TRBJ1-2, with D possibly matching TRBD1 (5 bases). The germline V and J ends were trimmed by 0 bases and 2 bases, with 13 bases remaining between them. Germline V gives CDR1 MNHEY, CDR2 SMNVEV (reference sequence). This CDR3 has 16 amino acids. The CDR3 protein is CASSLSREGPNYGYTF. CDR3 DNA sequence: TGTGCCAGCAGTTTATCGAGGGAGGGGCCAAACTATGGCTACACCTTC.

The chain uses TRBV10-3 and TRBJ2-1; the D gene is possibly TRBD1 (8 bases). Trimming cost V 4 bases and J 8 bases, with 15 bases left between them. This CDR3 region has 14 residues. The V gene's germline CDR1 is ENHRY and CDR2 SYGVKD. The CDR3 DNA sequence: TGTGCCATCAGTGCCGACAGGGGAGGGGATGAGCAGTTCTTC. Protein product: CAISADRGGDEQFF.

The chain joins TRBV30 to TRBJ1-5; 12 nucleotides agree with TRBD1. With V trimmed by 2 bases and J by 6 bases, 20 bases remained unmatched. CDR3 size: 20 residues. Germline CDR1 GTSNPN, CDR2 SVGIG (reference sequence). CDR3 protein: CAWSYPGTGGANPRIQPQHF. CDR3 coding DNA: TGTGCCTGGAGTTATCCCGGGACAGGGGGCGCGAACCCTCGGATTCAGCCCCAGCATTTT.

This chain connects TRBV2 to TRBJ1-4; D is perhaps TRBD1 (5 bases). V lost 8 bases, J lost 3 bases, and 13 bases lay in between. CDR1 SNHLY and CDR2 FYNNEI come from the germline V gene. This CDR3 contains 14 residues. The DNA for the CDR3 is TGTGCCAGCGGGGGGAGGGCGTCTAATGAAAAACTGTTTTTT. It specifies CASGGRASNEKLFF.

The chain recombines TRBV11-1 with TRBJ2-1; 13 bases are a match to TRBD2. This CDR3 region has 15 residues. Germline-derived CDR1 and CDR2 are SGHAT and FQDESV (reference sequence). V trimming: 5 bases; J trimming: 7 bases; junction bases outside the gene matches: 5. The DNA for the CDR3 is TGTGCCAGCAGCCCCGGACTAGCGGGAGCGAATGAGCAGTTCTTC. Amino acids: CASSPGLAGANEQFF.

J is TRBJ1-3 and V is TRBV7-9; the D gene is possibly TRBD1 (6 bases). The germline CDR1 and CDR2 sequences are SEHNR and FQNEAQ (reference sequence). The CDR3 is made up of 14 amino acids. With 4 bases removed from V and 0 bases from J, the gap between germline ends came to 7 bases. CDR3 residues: CASSSTGSGNTIYF. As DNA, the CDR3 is TGTGCCAGCAGCTCGACAGGCTCTGGAAACACCATATATTTT.

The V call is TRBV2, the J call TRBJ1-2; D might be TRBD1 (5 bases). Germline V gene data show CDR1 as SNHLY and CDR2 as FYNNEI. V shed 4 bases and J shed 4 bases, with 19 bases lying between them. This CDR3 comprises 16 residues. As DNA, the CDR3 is TGTGCCAGCAGTGGGAATCGGGGGAAGGGGCCCTATGGCTACACCTTC. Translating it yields CASSGNRGKGPYGYTF.

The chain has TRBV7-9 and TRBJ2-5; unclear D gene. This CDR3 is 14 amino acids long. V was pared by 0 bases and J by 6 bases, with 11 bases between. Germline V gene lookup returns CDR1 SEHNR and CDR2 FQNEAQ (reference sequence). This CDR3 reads CASSLAARLQTQYF. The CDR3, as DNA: TGTGCCAGCAGCTTAGCGGCCAGGCTTCAGACCCAGTACTTC. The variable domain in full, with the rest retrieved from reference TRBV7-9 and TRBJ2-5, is DTGVSQNPRHKITKRGQNVTFRCDPISEHNRLYWYRQTLGQGPEFLTYFQNEAQLEKSRLLSDRFSAERPKGSFSTLEIQRTEQGDSAMYLCASSLAARLQTQYFGPGTRLLVL.

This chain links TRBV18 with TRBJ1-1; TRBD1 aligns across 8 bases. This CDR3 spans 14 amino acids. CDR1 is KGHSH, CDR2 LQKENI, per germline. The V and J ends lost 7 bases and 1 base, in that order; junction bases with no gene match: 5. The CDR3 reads CASFSGTGNTEAFF. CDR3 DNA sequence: TGTGCCAGCTTTTCCGGGACAGGGAACACTGAAGCTTTCTTT.

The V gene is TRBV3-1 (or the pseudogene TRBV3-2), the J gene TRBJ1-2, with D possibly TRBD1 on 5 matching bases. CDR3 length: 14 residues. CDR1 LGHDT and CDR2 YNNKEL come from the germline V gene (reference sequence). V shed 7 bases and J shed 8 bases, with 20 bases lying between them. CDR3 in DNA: TGTGCCAGCAACTTACAAGGCCGCGGGGGAGGCTACACCTTC. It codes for CASNLQGRGGGYTF.

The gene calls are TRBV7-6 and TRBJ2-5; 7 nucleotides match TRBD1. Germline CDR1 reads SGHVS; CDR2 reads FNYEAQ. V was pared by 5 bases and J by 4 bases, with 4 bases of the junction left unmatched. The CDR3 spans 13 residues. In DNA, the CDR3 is TGTGCCAGCAGCCTCGGACAGGCAGAGACCCAGTACTTC. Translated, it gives CASSLGQAETQYF. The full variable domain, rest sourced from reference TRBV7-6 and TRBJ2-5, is GAGVSQSPRYKVTKRGQDVALRCDPISGHVSLYWYRQALGQGPEFLTYFNYEAQQDKSGLPNDRFSAERPEGSISTLTIQRTEQRDSAMYRCASSLGQAETQYFGPGTRLLVL.

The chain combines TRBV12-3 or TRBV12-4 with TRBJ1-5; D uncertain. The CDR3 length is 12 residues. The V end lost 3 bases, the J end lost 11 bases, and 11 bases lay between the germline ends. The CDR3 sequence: CASSLGGSAQHF. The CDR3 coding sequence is TGTGCCAGCAGTTTGGGAGGATCAGCCCAGCATTTT.

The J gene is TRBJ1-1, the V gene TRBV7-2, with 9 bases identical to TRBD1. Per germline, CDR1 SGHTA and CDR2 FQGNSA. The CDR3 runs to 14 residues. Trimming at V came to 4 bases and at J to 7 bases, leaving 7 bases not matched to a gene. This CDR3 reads CASSSRQGESEAFF. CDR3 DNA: TGTGCCAGCAGCTCCAGACAGGGGGAGAGTGAAGCTTTCTTT. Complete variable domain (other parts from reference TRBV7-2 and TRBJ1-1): GAGVSQSPSNKVTEKGKDVELRCDPISGHTALYWYRQSLGQGLEFLIYFQGNSAPDKSGLPSDRFSAERTGGSVSTLTIQRTQQEDSAVYLCASSSRQGESEAFFGQGTRLTVV.

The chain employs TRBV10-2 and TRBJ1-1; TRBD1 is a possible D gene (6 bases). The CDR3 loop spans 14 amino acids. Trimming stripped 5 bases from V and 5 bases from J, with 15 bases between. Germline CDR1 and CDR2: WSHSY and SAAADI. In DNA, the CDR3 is TGCGCCAGCAGTTCGTCACAGGGTGGAACTGAAGCTTTCTTT. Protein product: CASSSSQGGTEAFF.

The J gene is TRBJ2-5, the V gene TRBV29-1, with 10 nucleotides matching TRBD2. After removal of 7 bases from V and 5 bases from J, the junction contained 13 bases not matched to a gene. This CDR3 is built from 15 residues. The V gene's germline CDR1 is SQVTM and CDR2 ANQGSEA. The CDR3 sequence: CSARVYPTSGETQYF. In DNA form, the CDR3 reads TGCAGCGCACGCGTTTACCCGACTAGCGGGGAGACCCAGTACTTC.

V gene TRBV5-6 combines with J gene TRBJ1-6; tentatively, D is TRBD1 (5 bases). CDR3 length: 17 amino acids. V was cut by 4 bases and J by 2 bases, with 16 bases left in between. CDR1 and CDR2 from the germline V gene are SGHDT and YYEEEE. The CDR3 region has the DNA TGTGCCAGCAGCACTCCAGGGAGGCCAACCTATAATTCACCCCTCCACTTT. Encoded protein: CASSTPGRPTYNSPLHF.

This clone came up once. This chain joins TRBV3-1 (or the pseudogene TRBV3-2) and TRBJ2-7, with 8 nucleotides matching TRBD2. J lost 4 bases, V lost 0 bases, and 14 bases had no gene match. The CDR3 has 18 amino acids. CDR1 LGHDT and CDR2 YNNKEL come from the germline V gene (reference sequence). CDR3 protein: CASSQDTSVGGRHYEQYF. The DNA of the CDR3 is TGTGCCAGCAGCCAAGATACATCGGTGGGCGGGAGGCATTACGAGCAGTACTTC.

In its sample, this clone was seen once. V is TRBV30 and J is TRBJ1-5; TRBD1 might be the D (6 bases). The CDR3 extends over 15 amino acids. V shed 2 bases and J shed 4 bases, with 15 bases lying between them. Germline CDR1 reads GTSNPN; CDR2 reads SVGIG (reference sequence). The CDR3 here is CAWSHPGQFNQPQHF. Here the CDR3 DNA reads TGTGCCTGGAGTCACCCCGGACAGTTTAATCAGCCCCAGCATTTT.

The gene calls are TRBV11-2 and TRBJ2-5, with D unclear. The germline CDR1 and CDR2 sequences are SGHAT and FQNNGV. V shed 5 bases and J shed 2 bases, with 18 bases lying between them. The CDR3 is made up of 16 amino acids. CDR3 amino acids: CASSPWSPSRQETQYF. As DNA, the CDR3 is TGTGCCAGCAGCCCGTGGTCTCCGAGCCGTCAAGAGACCCAGTACTTC.